This TCR beta chain is drawn from a study of chemoradiotherapy in HPV16-positive cancers. The method was immunoSEQ multiplex PCR; TCRdb's version includes in-frame clones alone and lacks a portion of them. The sample lists about 29,000 clones, 93% occurring once. The sequence came from a human donor with HPV-associated anogenital cancer. The sample here was blood, taken from a patient who underwent chemoradiotherapy.

The DNA for the CDR3 is TGTGCCAGCTCACACCAGTCGGGACTGAACACTGAAGCTTTCTTT. Residues: CASSHQSGLNTEAFF. The chain couples TRBV18 to TRBJ1-1, with a possible D match to TRBD1 (5 bases). Germline V lookup: CDR1 KGHSH, CDR2 LQKENI. V was trimmed by 4 bases and J by 0 bases, leaving 12 bases between them. The CDR3 consists of 15 residues.